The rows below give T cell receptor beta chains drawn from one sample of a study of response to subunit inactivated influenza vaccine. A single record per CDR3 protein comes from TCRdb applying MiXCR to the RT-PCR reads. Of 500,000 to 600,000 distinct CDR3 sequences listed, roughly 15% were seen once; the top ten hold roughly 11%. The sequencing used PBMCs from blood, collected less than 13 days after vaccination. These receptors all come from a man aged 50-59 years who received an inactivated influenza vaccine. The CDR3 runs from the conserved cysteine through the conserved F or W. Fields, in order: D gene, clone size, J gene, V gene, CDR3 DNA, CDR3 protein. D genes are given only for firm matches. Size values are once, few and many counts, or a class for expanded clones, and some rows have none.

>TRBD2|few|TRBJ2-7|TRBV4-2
TGTGCCAGCAGCCAAGACGTCGGTATAGCGGGGAACTACGAGCAGTACTTC
CASSQDVGIAGNYEQYF
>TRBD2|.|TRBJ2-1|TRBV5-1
TGCGCCAGCAGCTTGGCCCTACTAGCGGGAGGGATCACCTACAATGAGCAGTTCTTC
CASSLALLAGGITYNEQFF
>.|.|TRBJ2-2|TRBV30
TGTGCCTGGAGTGTATTTGGAGACAAAAACACCGGGGAGCTGTTTTTT
CAWSVFGDKNTGELFF
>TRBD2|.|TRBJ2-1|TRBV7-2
TGTGCCAGCAGCAACAGCGGGGCTACCTACAATGAGCAGTTCTTC
CASSNSGATYNEQFF
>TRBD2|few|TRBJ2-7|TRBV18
TGTGCCAGCTCACCACGATCGAGCGGGGGGGGCGGCGAGCAGTACTTC
CASSPRSSGGGGEQYF
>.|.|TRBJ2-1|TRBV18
TGTGCCAGCTCACCAGGGCAGGCCCCGAATGAGCAGTTCTTC
CASSPGQAPNEQFF
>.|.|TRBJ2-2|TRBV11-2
TGTGCCAGCAGCCTTCGGATTACGGGGACCGGGGAGCTGTTTTTT
CASSLRITGTGELFF
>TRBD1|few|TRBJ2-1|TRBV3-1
TGTGCCAGCAGCTCCTGGACAGGGGGAACGGGTGAGCAGTTCTTC
CASSSWTGGTGEQFF
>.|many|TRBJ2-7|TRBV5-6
TGTGCCAGCACCAACAGGGACGGAGCGACCTACGAGCAGTACTTC
CASTNRDGATYEQYF
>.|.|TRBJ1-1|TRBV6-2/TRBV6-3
TGTGCCAGCAGCCTGGGGGCCGGGAGGCCTGAAGCTTTCTTT
CASSLGAGRPEAFF
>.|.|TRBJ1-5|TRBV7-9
TGTGCCAGCAGCTTGGTCGCCAATCAGCCCCAGCATTTT
CASSLVANQPQHF
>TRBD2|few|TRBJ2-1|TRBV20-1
TGCAGTGCCACCGTTGGGACTAGCGGAACCTACAATGAGCAGTTCTTC
CSATVGTSGTYNEQFF
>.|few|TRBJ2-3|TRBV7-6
TGTGCCAGCAGCTTGATTCAGGGGACAGATACGCAGTATTTT
CASSLIQGTDTQYF
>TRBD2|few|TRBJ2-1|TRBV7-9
TGTGCCAGCACCCGGTCTAGCGGAGACTACAATGAGCAGTTCTTC
CASTRSSGDYNEQFF
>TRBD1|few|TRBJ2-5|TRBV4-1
TGCGCCAGCAGCCTGACAGGGTCGAACCAAGAGACCCAGTACTTC
CASSLTGSNQETQYF
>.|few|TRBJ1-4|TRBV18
TGTGCCAGCTCACCGGGTCGACCGACAGGCCCAAAAGCAACTAATGAAAAACTGTTTTTT
CASSPGRPTGPKATNEKLFF
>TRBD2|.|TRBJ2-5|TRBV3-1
TGTGCCAGCATGGCAGCGGGAACCGTGGGAGAGACCCAGTACTTC
CASMAAGTVGETQYF
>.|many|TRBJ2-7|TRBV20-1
TGCAGTGCTAGAGATCACAGGACAAGCGCCTACGAGCAGTACTTC
CSARDHRTSAYEQYF
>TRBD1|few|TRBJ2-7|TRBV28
TGTGCCAGCAGTCGGGACAGGGGGCCTGACGAGCAGTACTTC
CASSRDRGPDEQYF
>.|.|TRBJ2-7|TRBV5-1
TGCGCCAGCAGCTTGGCCGACAGGGTAGCGGCCTACGAGCAGTACTTC
CASSLADRVAAYEQYF
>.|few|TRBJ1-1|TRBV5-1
TGCGCCAGCAAAGTCGGGGTAGGAGGGAACACTGAAGCTTTCTTT
CASKVGVGGNTEAFF
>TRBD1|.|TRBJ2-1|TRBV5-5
TGTGCCAGCCACTTGGGGGGACAGGGATTCTATGAGCAGTTCTTC
CASHLGGQGFYEQFF
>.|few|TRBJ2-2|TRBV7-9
TGTGCCAGCAGCCGACTCCTGAGGGGGAGCACCGGGGAGCTGTTTTTT
CASSRLLRGSTGELFF
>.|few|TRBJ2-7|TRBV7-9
TGTGCCAGCAGAGTCGACGGTGCCACGGTCGAGCAGTACTTC
CASRVDGATVEQYF
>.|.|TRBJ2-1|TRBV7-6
TGTGCCTCCGGGCAGTACAATGAGCAGTTCTTC
CASGQYNEQFF
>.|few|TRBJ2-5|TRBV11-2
TGTGCCAGCAGCCAGTCCTACCCGGGGAGGGAGACCCAGTACTTC
CASSQSYPGRETQYF
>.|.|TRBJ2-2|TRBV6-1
TGTGCCAGCACCTTCGAGAGGCCGGGGACCGGGGAGCTGTTTTTT
CASTFERPGTGELFF
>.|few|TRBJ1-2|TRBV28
TGTGCCAGCAGGACCACCGGAGGGGACTATGGCTACACCTTC
CASRTTGGDYGYTF
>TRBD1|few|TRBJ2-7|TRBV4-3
TGCGCCAGCAGCTCCGTCCGGGACAGCTCCTACGAGCAGTACTTC
CASSSVRDSSYEQYF